A selection of T cell receptor beta chains follows, all from one sample in a study of neoadjuvant anti-PD-1 for oral cavity cancer. Using immunoSEQ multiplex PCR, the repertoire was profiled, and TCRdb retains in-frame clones only, with some absent. This table has approximately 12,000 clones, 71% appearing once. The material was PBMCs, obtained after nivolumab (anti-PD-1) treatment. The source is a person aged 35-79 years with oral cavity squamous cell carcinoma. CDR3s include the opening cysteine and the closing phenylalanine or tryptophan. Size is omitted from some rows. Given values are once, few, many or a class for expanded clones.

clone_size	v_call	cdr3_aa
-	TRBV25-1	CASSEFEYQPQHF
-	TRBV2	CAGGIAEAFF
-	TRBV5-1	CASSQRNAGEVTKNIQYF
-	TRBV30	CAYSGSGANVLTF
-	TRBV4-1	CASSQFMGTEAFF
few	TRBV13	CASSWRDPYGYTF
-	TRBV9	CASSYPGGPQHF
-	TRBV6-5	CASSYSAGDNEKLFF
-	TRBV30	CAWSVIGATYNEQFF
-	TRBV5-5	CASSLNRGGETQYF
few	TRBV30	CAWSGGINQPQHF
-	TRBV7-8	CASSLSGTAYEQYF
-	TRBV15	CATSWESNQPQHF
-	TRBV12-5	CASGFGTVTDTQYF
-	TRBV29-1	CSARDANTGELFF
once	TRBV7-3	CASSHGTSFYEQFF
-	TRBV20-1	CSAPGVMRYTF
-	TRBV18	CASSPPAGGFGEKLFF
-	TRBV7-8	CASSLAWRANEKLFF
few	TRBV7-3	CASSLSTSGGDEQYF
-	TRBV7-9	CASSPPFRLAVYNEQFF
few	TRBV5-1	CASFRLPTDTQYF
-	TRBV10-1	CASSLSGRDHEQFF
-	TRBV7-7	CASSSQTRENTEAFF
-	TRBV2	CASSEAGASPSNQPQHF
few	TRBV6-5	CASSYSQGSQPQHF
-	TRBV2	CASQSGNTEAFF
few	TRBV19	CASSKGASNQPQHF
-	TRBV30	CARSGGTYEQYF
-	TRBV28	CASTESGTTLEAFF
-	TRBV5-5	CASSLGQTHYGYTF
-	TRBV7-9	CASRRVGANTEAFF
few	TRBV2	CASSWESRLAGNTGELFF
-	TRBV4-1	CASSQGNTLRHQPQHF
-	TRBV4-1	CASSWQRQETQYF